Listed here is a single T cell receptor (beta chain). Data came from immunoSEQ multiplex PCR; TCRdb stores just in-frame clones and leaves some out. In the table there are about 110,000 clones, 80% to 90% of which are singletons. This sample is drawn from a study of blood T cell repertoires in COVID-19. The TCR comes from a woman of 80 years or more with active or convalescent COVID-19. The sequencing sample was made of peripheral blood.

CDR3 region: CASRIQGPYGYTF. The CDR3 coding sequence is TGTGCCAGCAGGATACAGGGACCCTATGGCTACACCTTC. The chain couples TRBV2 to TRBJ1-2; weak D call: TRBD1 (6 bases). Germline CDR1 reads SNHLY; CDR2 reads FYNNEI. V shed 6 bases and J shed 4 bases, with 12 bases lying between them. This CDR3 is 13 amino acids long.